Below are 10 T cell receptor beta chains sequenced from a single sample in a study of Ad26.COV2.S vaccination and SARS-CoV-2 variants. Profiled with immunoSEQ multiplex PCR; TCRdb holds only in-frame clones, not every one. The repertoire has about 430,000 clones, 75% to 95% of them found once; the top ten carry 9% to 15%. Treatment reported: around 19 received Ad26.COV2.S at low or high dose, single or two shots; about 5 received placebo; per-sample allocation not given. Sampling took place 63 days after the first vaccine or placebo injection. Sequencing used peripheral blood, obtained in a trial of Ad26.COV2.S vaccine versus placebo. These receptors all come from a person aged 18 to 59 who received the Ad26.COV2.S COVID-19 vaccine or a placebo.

In DNA form, the CDR3 reads TGTGCCAGTAGTATATTAGGACAGGGGAGCACTGAAGCTTTCTTT. Amino acids: CASSILGQGSTEAFF. This sequence joins TRBV19 and TRBJ1-1; 9 nucleotides align to TRBD1. V trimming: 2 bases; J trimming: 4 bases; junction bases outside the gene matches: 5. Looked up from germline, CDR1 is LNHDA and CDR2 is SQIVND (reference sequence). The CDR3 extends over 15 amino acids.

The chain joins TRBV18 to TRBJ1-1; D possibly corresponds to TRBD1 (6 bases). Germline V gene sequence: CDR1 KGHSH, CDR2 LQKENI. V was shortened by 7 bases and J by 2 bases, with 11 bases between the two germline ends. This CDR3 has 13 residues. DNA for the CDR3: TGTGCCAGCTTCCGGGACACTAACACTGAAGCTTTCTTT. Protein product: CASFRDTNTEAFF.

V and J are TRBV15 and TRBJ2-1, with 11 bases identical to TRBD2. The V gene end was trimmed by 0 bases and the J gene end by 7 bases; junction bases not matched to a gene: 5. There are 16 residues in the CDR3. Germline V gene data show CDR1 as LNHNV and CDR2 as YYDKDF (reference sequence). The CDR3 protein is CATSRELLAGANEQFF. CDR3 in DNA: TGTGCCACCAGCAGAGAATTACTAGCGGGAGCGAATGAGCAGTTCTTC.

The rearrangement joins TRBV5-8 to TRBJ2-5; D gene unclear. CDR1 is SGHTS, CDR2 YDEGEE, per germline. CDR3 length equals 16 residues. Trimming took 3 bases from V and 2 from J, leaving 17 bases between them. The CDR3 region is CASSSKPYSEQETQYF. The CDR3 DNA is TGTGCCAGCAGCTCCAAACCTTATTCGGAACAAGAGACCCAGTACTTC.

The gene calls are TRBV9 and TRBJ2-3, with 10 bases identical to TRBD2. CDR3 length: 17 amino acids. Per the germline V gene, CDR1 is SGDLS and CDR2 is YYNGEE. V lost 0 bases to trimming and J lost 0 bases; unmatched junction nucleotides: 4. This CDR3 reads CASSVARTSGSTDTQYF. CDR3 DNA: TGTGCCAGCAGCGTAGCTAGGACTAGCGGAAGCACAGATACGCAGTATTTT. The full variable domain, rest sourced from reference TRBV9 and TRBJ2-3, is DSGVTQTPKHLITATGQRVTLRCSPRSGDLSVYWYQQSLDQGLQFLIQYYNGEERAKGNILERFSAQQFPDLHSELNLSSLELGDSALYFCASSVARTSGSTDTQYFGPGTRLTVL.

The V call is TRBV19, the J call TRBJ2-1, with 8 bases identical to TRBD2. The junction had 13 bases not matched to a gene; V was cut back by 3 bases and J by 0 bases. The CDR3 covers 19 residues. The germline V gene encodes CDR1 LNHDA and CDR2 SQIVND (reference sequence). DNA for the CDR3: TGTGCCAGTAGTATCTCAACCGGGAGGGTCGCCAGCTCCTACAATGAGCAGTTCTTC. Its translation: CASSISTGRVASSYNEQFF.

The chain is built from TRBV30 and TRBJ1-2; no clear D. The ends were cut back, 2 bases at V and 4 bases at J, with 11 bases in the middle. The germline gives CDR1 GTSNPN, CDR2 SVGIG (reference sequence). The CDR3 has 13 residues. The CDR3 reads CAWSLRPFYGYTF. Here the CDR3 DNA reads TGTGCCTGGAGTCTCAGACCTTTCTATGGCTACACCTTC.

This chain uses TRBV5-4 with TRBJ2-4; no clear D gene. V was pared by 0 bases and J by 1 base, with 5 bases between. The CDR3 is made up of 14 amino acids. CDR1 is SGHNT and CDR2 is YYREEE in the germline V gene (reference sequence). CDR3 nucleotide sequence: TGTGCCAGCAGCTTGGAAGTTGCCAAAAACATTCAGTACTTC. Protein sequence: CASSLEVAKNIQYF.

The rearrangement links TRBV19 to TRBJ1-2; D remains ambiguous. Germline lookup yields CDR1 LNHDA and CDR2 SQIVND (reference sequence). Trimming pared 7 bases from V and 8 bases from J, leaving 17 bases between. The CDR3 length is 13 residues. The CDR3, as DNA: TGTGCCAGTACCCCACGCCCTCGGTTCGGCTACACCTTC. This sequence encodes CASTPRPRFGYTF.

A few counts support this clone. The DNA for the CDR3 is TGTGCCAGCAGCTTAGCGGGAGGATACGAGCAGTACTTC. Protein sequence: CASSLAGGYEQYF. The rearrangement joins TRBV7-9 to TRBJ2-7; D is perhaps TRBD2 (6 bases). V was clipped by 0 bases and J by 4 bases, with 7 bases between them. This CDR3 has 13 amino acids. Looked up from germline, CDR1 is SEHNR and CDR2 is FQNEAQ (reference sequence).